The present T cell receptor (beta chain) was sequenced within a study of shared clonotypes between healthy human individuals. A remark on this clone: The antigen remains unidentified.

General study findings and limits: It was the non-shared clonotypes that had lower generation probabilities than clonotypes shared by all four donors.

CD45RA+ naive and CD45RA-negative memory subsets were separated from CD4+ cells. This CDR3 is 15 amino acids long. J lost 4 bases, V lost 5 bases, and 5 bases had no gene match. CDR1 and CDR2 (germline): MDHEN, SYDVKM. Here immunoSEQ multiplex PCR was the method, and the copy in TCRdb shows in-frame clones only, minus some. The sample contains 600,000 to 800,000 clones, roughly 72% of which appear only once. Sample: memory CD4+ T cells sorted from blood. As for subset: CD45RA-negative fraction. This chain joins TRBV28 and TRBJ2-3, with 11 bases that match TRBD2. This receptor was identified in a woman aged 25 to 45 in good health. CDR3 sequence reads: CASSPRLAGPDTQYF. CDR3 sequence (DNA): TGTGCCAGCAGTCCCCGACTAGCGGGGCCAGATACGCAGTATTTT.